Presented here are 15 T cell receptor beta chains from one specimen sequenced in a study of CD8 T cells in Susac syndrome. With random hexamers, about 0.45 to 1 ug RNA was reverse transcribed. MiXCR, run by TCRdb on the immunoSEQ multiplex PCR reads, gives a single entry per CDR3 protein. The data hold 140,000 or so distinct CDR3 sequences, with approximately 94% observed a single time. What was sequenced was CD4+ T cells from PBMCs. The receptors were sampled from a human donor with Susac syndrome.

The J gene is TRBJ1-1, the V gene TRBV9, with D hard to call. Per the germline V gene, CDR1 is SGDLS and CDR2 is YYNGEE. This CDR3 has 13 amino acids. The V end lost 4 bases, the J end lost 3 bases, and 10 bases lay between the germline ends. CDR3 coding DNA: TGTGCCAGCAGCTCCCCGATGGACACTGAAGCTTTCTTT. Its translation is CASSSPMDTEAFF.

The chain uses TRBV6-4 and TRBJ2-3; either TRBD1 or TRBD2 may supply D (5 bases each). Trimming shortened V by 4 bases and J by 2 bases, and 7 bases separated the two germline ends. Looked up from germline, CDR1 is MRHNA and CDR2 is SNTAGT. The CDR3 consists of 13 residues. The CDR3 nucleotides read TGTGCCAGCAGTGGAGGGGCCACAGATACGCAGTATTTT. Translated: CASSGGATDTQYF.

The V gene is TRBV28, the J gene TRBJ1-5; no clear D gene. The CDR3 has 15 residues. V dropped 4 bases and J dropped 3 bases, with 13 bases sitting between them. Germline V gene sequence: CDR1 MDHEN, CDR2 SYDVKM. The CDR3 spells CASSSYDGNNQPQHF. The CDR3 DNA follows: TGTGCCAGCAGTTCCTATGACGGAAACAATCAGCCCCAGCATTTT.

V is TRBV7-2 and J is TRBJ1-2; tentative D call: TRBD1 (6 bases). The CDR3 consists of 15 residues. Germline V gene lookup returns CDR1 SGHTA and CDR2 FQGNSA. V gave up 0 bases and J gave up 4 bases, with 12 bases separating them. This CDR3 reads CASSLATGQAYGYTF. DNA for the CDR3: TGTGCCAGCAGCTTAGCAACGGGACAAGCCTATGGCTACACCTTC. Filled out from reference TRBV7-2 and TRBJ1-2, the complete variable domain reads GAGVSQSPSNKVTEKGKDVELRCDPISGHTALYWYRQSLGQGLEFLIYFQGNSAPDKSGLPSDRFSAERTGGSVSTLTIQRTQQEDSAVYLCASSLATGQAYGYTFGSGTRLTVV.

The chain couples TRBV28 to TRBJ2-7; 10 bases map to TRBD2. The CDR3 runs to 15 residues. CDR1 MDHEN and CDR2 SYDVKM come from the germline V gene. V gave up 6 bases and J gave up 2 bases; unmatched junction bases: 7. CDR3: CASRTGTSVPYEQYF. CDR3 bases: TGTGCCAGCAGGACCGGGACTAGCGTACCCTACGAGCAGTACTTC.

In regard to this clonotype: The junction departs from the called germline gene at one end, perhaps through a read error. V and J are TRBV12-3 or TRBV12-4 and TRBJ2-3; TRBD1 aligns across 7 bases. The CDR3 contains 15 residues. CDR3 amino acids: CASSNTGPTGPRRDF. The CDR3 DNA reads TGTGCCAGCAGCAATACCGGGCCGACAGGGCCGAGAAGGGATTTT.

The CDR3 bases are TGTGCCAGCTCAGGACGTACCGCCACAGATACGCAGTATTTT. Protein sequence: CASSGRTATDTQYF. The chain links TRBV7-9 to TRBJ2-3; D unclear. Germline assignment: CDR1 SEHNR and CDR2 FQNEAQ (reference sequence). The CDR3 extends over 14 amino acids. Trimming removed 8 bases from V and 2 bases from J, with 14 bases in between.

The chain uses TRBV25-1 and TRBJ2-2; 11 bases agree with TRBD2. With 6 bases clipped from V and 9 bases from J, the junction kept 9 bases outside the gene matches. Germline V gene data show CDR1 as MGHDK and CDR2 as SYGVNS. CDR3 length: 15 residues. The CDR3 DNA sequence: TGTGCCAGCAGACAAACTAGCGGGAGTAGTCGGGAGCTGTTTTTT. This gives the protein CASRQTSGSSRELFF.

The chain carries TRBV28 and TRBJ1-4; no definite D call. The CDR3 consists of 13 residues. CDR1 is MDHEN, CDR2 SYDVKM, per germline. Trimming pared 3 bases from V and 6 bases from J, leaving 8 bases between. The CDR3 is CASSLLADEKLFF. CDR3 DNA sequence: TGTGCCAGCAGTTTGTTGGCGGATGAAAAACTGTTTTTT.

The chain uses TRBV20-1 and TRBJ2-5; TRBD2 agrees at 10 bases. Trimming at V came to 3 bases and at J to 1 base, leaving 2 bases not matched to a gene. CDR1 and CDR2 (germline): DFQATT, SNEGSKA (reference sequence). This CDR3 is 14 amino acids long. The CDR3 region has the DNA TGCAGTGCTAGTAGCGGGGGGCCCCAAGAGACCCAGTACTTC. Protein: CSASSGGPQETQYF.

V and J are TRBV7-2 and TRBJ1-1; 7 bases match TRBD1. Per germline, CDR1 SGHTA and CDR2 FQGNSA. The V segment lost 10 bases and the J segment 3 bases; nucleotides outside the gene matches: 8. The CDR3 loop spans 13 amino acids. Written as DNA, the CDR3 is TGTGCCACCAAGGGGGCATTAGACACTGAAGCTTTCTTT. This codes for CATKGALDTEAFF.

The V gene is TRBV14, the J gene TRBJ1-1; D is undetermined. V was cut by 6 bases and J by 3 bases, with 11 bases left in between. CDR3 length: 13 residues. Germline V CDR1 and CDR2: SGHDN, FVKESK. CDR3 bases: TGTGCCAGCAGTTTAACCTGGGACACTGAAGCTTTCTTT. It encodes CASSLTWDTEAFF. The variable domain in full, completed from reference TRBV14 and TRBJ1-1, reads EAGVTQFPSHSVIEKGQTVTLRCDPISGHDNLYWYRRVMGKEIKFLLHFVKESKQDESGMPNNRFLAERTGGTYSTLKVQPAELEDSGVYFCASSLTWDTEAFFGQGTRLTVV.

This chain links TRBV20-1 with TRBJ1-1; D unresolved. The germline V gene encodes CDR1 DFQATT and CDR2 SNEGSKA (reference sequence). The CDR3 has 13 residues. V dropped 1 base and J dropped 3 bases, with 9 bases sitting between them. CDR3 sequence: CSARVVIYTEAFF. CDR3 bases: TGCAGTGCTAGAGTCGTGATTTACACTGAAGCTTTCTTT.

This chain joins TRBV5-1 and TRBJ2-2, with 8 bases identical to TRBD1. Germline CDR1 reads SGHRS; CDR2 reads YFSETQ. V was pared by 5 bases and J by 0 bases, with 3 bases of the junction left unmatched. This CDR3 spans 15 amino acids. CDR3 region: CASRGTGTNTGELFF. In DNA, the CDR3 is TGCGCCAGCAGGGGGACAGGAACGAACACCGGGGAGCTGTTTTTT.

This clonotype was seen only a few times. V usage is TRBV3-1 and J usage is TRBJ2-7; 8 nucleotides match TRBD1. The CDR3 totals 14 residues. CDR1 and CDR2 from the germline V gene are LGHDT and YNNKEL (reference sequence). Trimming cost V 6 bases and J 3 bases; bases outside gene matches: 7. CDR3 DNA sequence: TGTGCCAGCAGTCTTGGACAGGGCGTCTACGAGCAGTACTTC. As protein: CASSLGQGVYEQYF.